This T cell receptor beta chain came from a study of regulatory T cells in long-lasting Graves disease. This clonotype occurred many times. Through Arm-PCR of CDR3 regions and iRepertoire HTBI primers, TCR beta libraries were built. TCRdb re-analysed the multiplex PCR reads in MiXCR, keeping a single row per CDR3 protein. The sample includes around 250,000 distinct CDR3 sequences, about 17% of them seen just once. Time point given: newly diagnosed GD, antithyroid drugs for less than 3 months. Extracted PBMC RNA gave rise to the TCR library. These data were also filed under a second study, of T cells in Graves' hyperthyroidism and ophthalmopathy. From that paper: Subjects aged 18 to 65 presented with newly diagnosed hyperthyroidism of less than 2 months' duration. Carried out on the TCR CDR3, a first-round RT-PCR used the HTBI primer set.

The TCR was taken from a woman under 40 with Graves disease. The source was peripheral blood mononuclear cells (PBMCs), collected at new diagnosis, from a patient treated with antithyroid drugs.

The CDR3 sequence is CASSLSYLLHQGSNGYTF. The DNA for the CDR3 is TGTGCCAGCAGTTTATCGTATTTGTTACATCAAGGAAGTAATGGCTACACCTTC. The V gene is TRBV27, the J gene TRBJ1-2; no reliable D call. The germline CDR1 and CDR2 sequences are MNHEY and SMNVEV (reference sequence). V was pared by 0 bases and J by 6 bases, with 23 bases between. The CDR3 extends over 18 amino acids.